A single sample gave rise to the 5 T cell receptor beta chains below, sequenced in a study of shared clonotypes between healthy human individuals. The protocol was immunoSEQ multiplex PCR, while the TCRdb copy is restricted to in-frame clones and leaves out a portion. The sample shows hundreds of thousands of clones, about 96% of them seen only once. Naive CD8 isolation took CD45RO-negative cells positively selected for CCR7 and excluded terminally differentiated effector memory CD45RA+ cells. Material for sequencing was naive CD8+ T cells sorted from blood. Receptor source: a woman aged 25 to 39 in good health.

This chain connects TRBV21-1 to TRBJ2-4. TRBV21-1 is listed as a pseudogene. CDR3 length: 14 amino acids. The CDR3 here is CASRPSLAKNIQYF. Written as DNA, the CDR3 is TGTGCCAGCAGGCCTTCCTTAGCCAAAAACATTCAGTACTTC.

This chain uses TRBV6-5 with TRBJ2-5; 7 bases match TRBD2. The J segment lost 2 bases and the V segment lost 7 bases, leaving 10 bases of the junction unmatched. Germline V gives CDR1 MNHEY, CDR2 SVGAGI. CDR3 length: 15 residues. This CDR3 is CASTPTSATQETQYF. As DNA, the CDR3 is TGTGCCAGCACCCCAACTAGCGCGACTCAAGAGACCCAGTACTTC.

The chain combines TRBV2 with TRBJ2-4; the match to TRBD2 covers 7 bases. Trimming took 2 bases from V and 5 from J; bases not matched to a gene: 6. Germline V gene lookup returns CDR1 SNHLY and CDR2 FYNNEI. CDR3 length: 15 residues. CDR3 coding DNA: TGTGCCAGCAGTGAAAGCTTTGGGGGGGAAAACATTCAGTACTTC. Translated: CASSESFGGENIQYF.

The chain joins TRBV27 to TRBJ2-1; 10 positions match TRBD2. Germline V CDR1 and CDR2: MNHEY, SMNVEV (reference sequence). This CDR3 region has 16 residues. After removal of 2 bases from V and 5 bases from J, the junction contained 6 bases not matched to a gene. CDR3 nucleotide sequence: TGTGCCAGCAGTTTAGGGGGACTAGCGTACCACAATGAGCAGTTCTTC. This translates into CASSLGGLAYHNEQFF.

The rearrangement links TRBV5-6 to TRBJ2-7; perhaps D is TRBD1 or TRBD2 (5 bases each). From germline, CDR1 is SGHDT and CDR2 YYEEEE. CDR3 size: 14 residues. V dropped 4 bases and J dropped 2 bases, with 13 bases sitting between them. CDR3 in amino acids: CASSDRDPTYEQYF. The CDR3 coding sequence is TGTGCCAGCAGCGACCGGGACCCTACCTACGAGCAGTACTTC.